The clone carrying this T cell receptor beta chain was seen more than once but under ten times. Antigen unknown. This CDR3 region has 14 residues. Germline values: CDR1 SGHTA, CDR2 FQGNSA. Trimming left V 7 bases short and J 2 bases short, with 13 bases between. The sample originates from a study of T cell repertoires in cytomegalovirus infection. Overall study context: HLA-B-restricted CMV epitopes that are well studied were used alongside recently identified HLA-C-restricted ones. TCR beta signatures that were public indicated CMV infection and matching HLA type. Study-level findings and limits: HLA-C-restricted CMV-specific TCR beta clonotypes prevailed in the ex vivo response. Cumulative frequency (of public TCR beta family members) identified carriers of CMV plus the relevant HLA.

Using its own MiXCR run on the reads, TCRdb lists one record per CDR3 protein. This repertoire shows about half a million distinct CDR3 sequences, about 39% found once; its top ten account for 40% to 50%. The sequenced sample was cultured PBMCs, obtained from culture after CMV antigen stimulation. This TCR came from a human donor in good health (CMV status not recorded). Some clones in this sample may be carry-over from other donors' samples. The chain links TRBV7-2 to TRBJ2-3, with D perhaps matching TRBD2 (7 bases). DNA of the CDR3: TGTGCCAGCAAGGCGGGGGCCGTCACAGATACGCAGTATTTT. Translation: CASKAGAVTDTQYF. The variable domain in full, completed from reference TRBV7-2 and TRBJ2-3, reads GAGVSQSPSNKVTEKGKDVELRCDPISGHTALYWYRQSLGQGLEFLIYFQGNSAPDKSGLPSDRFSAERTGGSVSTLTIQRTQQEDSAVYLCASKAGAVTDTQYFGPGTRLTVL.